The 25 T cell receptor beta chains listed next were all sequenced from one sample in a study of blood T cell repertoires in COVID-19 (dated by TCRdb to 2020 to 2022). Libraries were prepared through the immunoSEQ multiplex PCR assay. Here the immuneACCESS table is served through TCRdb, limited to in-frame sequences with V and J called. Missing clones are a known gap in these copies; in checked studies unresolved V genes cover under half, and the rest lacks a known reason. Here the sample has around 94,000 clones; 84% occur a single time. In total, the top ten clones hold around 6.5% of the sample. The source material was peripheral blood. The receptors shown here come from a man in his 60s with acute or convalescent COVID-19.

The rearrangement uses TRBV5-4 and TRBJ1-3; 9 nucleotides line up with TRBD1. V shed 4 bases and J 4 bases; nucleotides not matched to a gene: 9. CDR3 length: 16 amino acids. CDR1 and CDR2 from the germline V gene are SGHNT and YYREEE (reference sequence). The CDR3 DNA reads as TGTGCCAGCAGCCCCCCCGGGACAGGGCCCGGAAACACCATATATTTT. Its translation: CASSPPGTGPGNTIYF.

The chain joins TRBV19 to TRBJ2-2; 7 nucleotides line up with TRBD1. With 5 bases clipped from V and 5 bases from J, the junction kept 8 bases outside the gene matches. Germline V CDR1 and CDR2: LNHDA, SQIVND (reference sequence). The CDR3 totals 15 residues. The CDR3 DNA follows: TGTGCCAGTAGTGTCCGACAGGGTAGAACCGGGGAGCTGTTTTTT. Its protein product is CASSVRQGRTGELFF.

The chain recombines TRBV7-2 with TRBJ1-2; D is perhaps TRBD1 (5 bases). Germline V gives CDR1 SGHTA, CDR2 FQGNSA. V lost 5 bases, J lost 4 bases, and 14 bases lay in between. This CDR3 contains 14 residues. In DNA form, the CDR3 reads TGTGCCAGCAGCGCCCAGGGACTTCCCTATGGCTACACCTTC. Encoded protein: CASSAQGLPYGYTF.

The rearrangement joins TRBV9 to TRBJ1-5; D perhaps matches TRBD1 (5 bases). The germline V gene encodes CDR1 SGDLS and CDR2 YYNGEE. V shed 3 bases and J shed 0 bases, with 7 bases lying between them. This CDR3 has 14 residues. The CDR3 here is CASSAGNSNQPQHF. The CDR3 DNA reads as TGTGCCAGCAGCGCAGGGAATAGCAATCAGCCCCAGCATTTT.

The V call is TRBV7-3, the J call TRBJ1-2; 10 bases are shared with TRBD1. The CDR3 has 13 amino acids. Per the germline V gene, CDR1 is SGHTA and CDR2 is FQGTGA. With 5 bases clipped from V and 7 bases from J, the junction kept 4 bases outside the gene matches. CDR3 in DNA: TGTGCCAGCAGCGCCGGACAGGGGGGTGGCTACACCTTC. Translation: CASSAGQGGGYTF.

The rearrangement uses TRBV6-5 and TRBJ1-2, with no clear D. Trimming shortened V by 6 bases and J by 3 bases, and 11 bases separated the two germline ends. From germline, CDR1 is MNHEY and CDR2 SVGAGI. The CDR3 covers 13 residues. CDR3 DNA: TGTGCCAGCAGAACCGACATACACTATGGCTACACCTTC. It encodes CASRTDIHYGYTF.

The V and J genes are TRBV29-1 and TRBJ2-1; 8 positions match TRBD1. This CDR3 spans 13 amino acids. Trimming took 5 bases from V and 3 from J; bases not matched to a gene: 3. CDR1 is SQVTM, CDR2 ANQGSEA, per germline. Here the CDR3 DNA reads TGCAGCGTTTGGGGGACAGGCTACAATGAGCAGTTCTTC. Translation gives CSVWGTGYNEQFF.

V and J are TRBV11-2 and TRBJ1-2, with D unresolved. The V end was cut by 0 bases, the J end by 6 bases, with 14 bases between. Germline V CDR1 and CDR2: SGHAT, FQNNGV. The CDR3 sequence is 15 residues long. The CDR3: CASSLDLTQTHGYTF. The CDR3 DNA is TGTGCCAGCAGCTTAGATCTAACTCAAACCCATGGCTACACCTTC.

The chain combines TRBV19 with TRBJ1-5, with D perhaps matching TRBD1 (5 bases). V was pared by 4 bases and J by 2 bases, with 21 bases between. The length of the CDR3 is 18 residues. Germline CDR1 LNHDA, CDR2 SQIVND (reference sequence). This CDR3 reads CASSTLHGGGFGNQPQHF. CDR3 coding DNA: TGTGCCAGTAGTACACTCCACGGGGGGGGTTTCGGCAATCAGCCCCAGCATTTT.

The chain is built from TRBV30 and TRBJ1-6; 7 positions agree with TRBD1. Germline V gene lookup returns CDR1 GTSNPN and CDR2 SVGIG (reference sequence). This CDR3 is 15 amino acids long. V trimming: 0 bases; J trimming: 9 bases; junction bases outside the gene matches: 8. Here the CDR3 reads CAWSVETGVISPLHF. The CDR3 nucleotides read TGTGCCTGGAGTGTAGAAACAGGGGTTATTTCACCCCTCCACTTT.

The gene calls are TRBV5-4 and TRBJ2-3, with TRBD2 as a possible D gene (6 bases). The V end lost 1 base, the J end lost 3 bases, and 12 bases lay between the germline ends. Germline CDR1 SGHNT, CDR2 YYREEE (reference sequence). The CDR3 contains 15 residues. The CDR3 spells CASSLFGTSTDTQYF. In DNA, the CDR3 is TGTGCCAGCAGCTTGTTCGGGACTTCGACAGATACGCAGTATTTT.

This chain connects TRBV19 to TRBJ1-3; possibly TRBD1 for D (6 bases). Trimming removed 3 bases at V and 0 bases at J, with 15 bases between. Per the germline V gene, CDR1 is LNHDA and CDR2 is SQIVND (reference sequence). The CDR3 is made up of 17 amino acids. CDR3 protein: CASSIVQGLSSGNTIYF. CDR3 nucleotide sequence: TGTGCCAGTAGTATCGTTCAGGGGCTCAGCTCTGGAAACACCATATATTTT.

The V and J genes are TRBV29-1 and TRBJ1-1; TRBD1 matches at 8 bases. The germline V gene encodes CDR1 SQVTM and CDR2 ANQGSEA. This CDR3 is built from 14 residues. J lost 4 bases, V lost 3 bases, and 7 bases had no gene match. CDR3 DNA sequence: TGCAGCGTTGAGAAGGCAGGGGGCGGCACTGAAGCTTTCTTT. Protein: CSVEKAGGGTEAFF. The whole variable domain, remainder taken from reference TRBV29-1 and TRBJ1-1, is SAVISQKPSRDICQRGTSLTIQCQVDSQVTMMFWYRQQPGQSLTLIATANQGSEATYESGFVIDKFPISRPNLTFSTLTVSNMSPEDSSIYLCSVEKAGGGTEAFFGQGTRLTVV.

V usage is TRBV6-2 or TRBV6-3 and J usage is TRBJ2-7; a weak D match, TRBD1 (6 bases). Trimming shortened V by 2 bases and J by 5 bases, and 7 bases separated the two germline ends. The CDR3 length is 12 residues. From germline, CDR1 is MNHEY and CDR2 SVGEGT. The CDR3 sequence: CASSYGGNEQYF. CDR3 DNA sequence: TGTGCCAGCAGTTACGGGGGCAACGAGCAGTACTTC.

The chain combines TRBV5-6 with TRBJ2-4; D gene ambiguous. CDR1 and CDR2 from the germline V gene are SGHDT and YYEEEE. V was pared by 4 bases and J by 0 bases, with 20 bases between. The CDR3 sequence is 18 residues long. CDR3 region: CASSPLRDLYLAKNIQYF. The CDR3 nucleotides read TGTGCCAGCAGCCCCCTAAGAGATCTCTATCTAGCCAAAAACATTCAGTACTTC.

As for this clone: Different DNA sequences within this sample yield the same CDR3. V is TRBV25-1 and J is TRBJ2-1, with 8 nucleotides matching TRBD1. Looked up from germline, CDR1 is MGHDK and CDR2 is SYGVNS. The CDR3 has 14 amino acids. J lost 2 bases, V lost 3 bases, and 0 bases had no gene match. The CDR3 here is CASSDRGPYNEQFF. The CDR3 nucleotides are TGTGCCAGCAGTGACAGGGGGCCCTACAATGAGCAGTTCTTC.

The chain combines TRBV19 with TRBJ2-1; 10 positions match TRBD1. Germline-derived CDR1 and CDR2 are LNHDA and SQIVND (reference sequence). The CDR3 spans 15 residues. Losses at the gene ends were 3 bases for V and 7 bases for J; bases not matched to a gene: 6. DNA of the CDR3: TGTGCCAGTAGTATTAGGACAGGGGGTGGAAATGAGCAGTTCTTC. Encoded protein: CASSIRTGGGNEQFF.

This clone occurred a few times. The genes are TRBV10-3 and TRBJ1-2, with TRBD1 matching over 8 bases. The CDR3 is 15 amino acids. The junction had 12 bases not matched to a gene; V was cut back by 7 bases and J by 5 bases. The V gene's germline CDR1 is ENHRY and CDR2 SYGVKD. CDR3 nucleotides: TGTGCCATCACCGGACAGGGAAACGGCCTTTATGGCTACACCTTC. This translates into CAITGQGNGLYGYTF.

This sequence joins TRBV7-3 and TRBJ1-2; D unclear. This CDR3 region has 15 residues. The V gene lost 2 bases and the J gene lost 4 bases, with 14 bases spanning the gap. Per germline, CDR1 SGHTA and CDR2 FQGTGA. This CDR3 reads CASSLEGSMGYGYTF. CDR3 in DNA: TGTGCCAGCAGCTTAGAAGGGAGCATGGGCTATGGCTACACCTTC.

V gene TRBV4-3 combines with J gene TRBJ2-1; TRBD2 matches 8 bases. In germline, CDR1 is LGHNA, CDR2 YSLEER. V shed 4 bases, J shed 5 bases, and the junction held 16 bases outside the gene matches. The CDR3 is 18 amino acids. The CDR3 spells CASSPVWGPAGVNNEQFF. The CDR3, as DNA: TGCGCCAGCAGCCCAGTTTGGGGCCCAGCGGGGGTGAACAATGAGCAGTTCTTC.

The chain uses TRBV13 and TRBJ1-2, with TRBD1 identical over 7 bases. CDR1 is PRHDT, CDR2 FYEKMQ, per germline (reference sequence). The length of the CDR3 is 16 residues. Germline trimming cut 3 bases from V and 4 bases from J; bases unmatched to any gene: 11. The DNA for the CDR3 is TGTGCCAGCAGCTTTGCCGACAGGGTATTCTCCTATGGCTACACCTTC. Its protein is CASSFADRVFSYGYTF. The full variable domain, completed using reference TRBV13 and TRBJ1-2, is AAGVIQSPRHLIKEKRETATLKCYPIPRHDTVYWYQQGPGQDPQFLISFYEKMQSDKGSIPDRFSAQQFSDYHSELNMSSLELGDSALYFCASSFADRVFSYGYTFGSGTRLTVV.

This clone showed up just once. The CDR3 sequence is CASSQDLAGAGNEQFF. The DNA of the CDR3 is TGTGCCAGCAGCCAAGATTTGGCGGGGGCCGGCAATGAGCAGTTCTTC. The gene calls are TRBV3-1 (or the pseudogene TRBV3-2) and TRBJ2-1; D perhaps matches TRBD2 (7 bases). The CDR3 extends over 16 amino acids. V lost 0 bases and J 6 bases, leaving 15 bases between the germline ends. Looked up from germline, CDR1 is LGHDT and CDR2 is YNNKEL (reference sequence).

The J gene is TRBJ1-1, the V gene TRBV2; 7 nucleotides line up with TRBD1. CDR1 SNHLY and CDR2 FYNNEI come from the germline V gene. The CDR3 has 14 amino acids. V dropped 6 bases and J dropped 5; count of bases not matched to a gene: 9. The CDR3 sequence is CASSDLLQGTEAFF. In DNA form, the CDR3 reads TGTGCCAGCAGCGACCTTTTACAGGGGACTGAAGCTTTCTTT.

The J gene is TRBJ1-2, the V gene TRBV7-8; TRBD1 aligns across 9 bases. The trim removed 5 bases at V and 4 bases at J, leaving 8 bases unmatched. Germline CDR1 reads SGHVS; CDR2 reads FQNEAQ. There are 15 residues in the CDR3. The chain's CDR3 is CASSPRTGDVYGYTF. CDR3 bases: TGTGCCAGCAGCCCCCGGACAGGGGATGTCTATGGCTACACCTTC.

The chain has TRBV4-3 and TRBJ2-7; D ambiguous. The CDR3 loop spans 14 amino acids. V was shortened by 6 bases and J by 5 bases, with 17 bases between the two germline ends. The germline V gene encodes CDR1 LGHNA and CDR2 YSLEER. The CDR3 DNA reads TGCGCCAGCAGTCGGGTCCTGTCGTGGCACGAGCAGTACTTC. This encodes CASSRVLSWHEQYF.